The 5 T cell receptor beta chains given below trace back to one sample, sequenced in a study of blood T cell repertoires in COVID-19. The table came from immunoSEQ multiplex PCR; TCRdb's copy has only in-frame clones and leaves some out. The sample has around 88,000 clones; approximately 84% are singletons. The sample was peripheral blood. The receptors stem from a man aged 60 to 69 with acute or convalescent COVID-19.

CDR3 sequence (DNA): TGTGCCAGCAGCTCCCGAGCGGGAGCGGCGGAGACCCAGTACTTC. Encoded protein: CASSSRAGAAETQYF. The chain has TRBV7-2 and TRBJ2-5, with 8 bases that match TRBD2. CDR1 is SGHTA, CDR2 FQGNSA, per germline. V lost 4 bases, J lost 5 bases, and 9 bases stayed unmatched. The CDR3 totals 15 residues.

The V gene is TRBV13, the J gene TRBJ2-1, with a weak D call TRBD1 (6 bases). V lost 1 base and J 1 base, leaving 17 bases between the germline ends. The CDR3 extends over 18 amino acids. CDR1 and CDR2 (germline): PRHDT, FYEKMQ (reference sequence). CDR3 loop: CASSLVLSGQGSYNEQFF. Here the CDR3 DNA reads TGTGCCAGCAGCTTAGTCCTGTCCGGGCAGGGGTCCTACAATGAGCAGTTCTTC.

CDR3 in amino acids: CASSQLLTGYYGYTF. CDR3 DNA sequence: TGTGCCAGCAGCCAACTACTGACAGGGTACTATGGCTACACCTTC. V gene TRBV3-1 (or the pseudogene TRBV3-2) combines with J gene TRBJ1-2; TRBD1 agrees at 7 bases. Germline values: CDR1 LGHDT, CDR2 YNNKEL (reference sequence). After removal of 2 bases from V and 3 bases from J, the junction contained 6 bases not matched to a gene. The CDR3 totals 15 residues.

This chain uses TRBV6-5 with TRBJ1-1; 8 bases map to TRBD1. V trimming: 6 bases; J trimming: 5 bases; junction bases outside the gene matches: 5. CDR1 is MNHEY, CDR2 SVGAGI, per germline. The CDR3 consists of 13 residues. CDR3 in DNA: TGTGCCAGCAGACGGACAGGGCAAACTGAAGCTTTCTTT. Translating gives CASRRTGQTEAFF.

J is TRBJ1-1 and V is TRBV6-5, with 7 bases fitting TRBD1. This CDR3 spans 16 amino acids. Germline lookup yields CDR1 MNHEY and CDR2 SVGAGI. V dropped 3 bases and J dropped 4; count of bases not matched to a gene: 11. CDR3 sequence reads: CASSYQQGTITTEAFF. The DNA of the CDR3 is TGTGCCAGCAGTTATCAACAGGGGACGATAACCACTGAAGCTTTCTTT.